Below are 7 T cell receptor beta chains sequenced from a single sample in a study of cytomegalovirus exposure and HLA in healthy donors. PCR used 60 Vbeta primers and 13 Jbeta primers. Some clones are missing from TCRdb's copy, which holds only in-frame ones; the method was immunoSEQ multiplex PCR. Of 130,000 to 150,000 clones in the sample, 82% were seen once. The sample taken for sequencing was PBMCs. Receptors originate from a man aged 30-40 years in good health and CMV-seropositive.

The rearrangement joins TRBV5-4 to TRBJ2-3, with 9 bases that match TRBD2. This CDR3 has 17 residues. The V segment lost 0 bases and the J segment 1 base; nucleotides outside the gene matches: 6. Per germline, CDR1 SGHNT and CDR2 YYREEE (reference sequence). CDR3 in DNA: TGTGCCAGCAGCTTGGGGATTGAGCGGGGGGGCACAGATACGCAGTATTTT. This encodes CASSLGIERGGTDTQYF.

The V call is TRBV5-4, the J call TRBJ2-2, with 7 bases lining up with TRBD2. This CDR3 spans 16 amino acids. The V segment lost 0 bases and the J segment 4 bases; nucleotides outside the gene matches: 6. The germline V gene encodes CDR1 SGHNT and CDR2 YYREEE (reference sequence). CDR3 residues: CASSLGGGSITGELFF. The CDR3 DNA follows: TGTGCCAGCAGCTTGGGGGGCGGGAGCATCACCGGGGAGCTGTTTTTT.

This clone has only a few counts. The gene calls are TRBV7-2 and TRBJ2-2; 10 nucleotides align to TRBD2. From germline, CDR1 is SGHTA and CDR2 FQGNSA. The J segment lost 4 bases and the V segment lost 5 bases, leaving 13 bases of the junction unmatched. The CDR3 is made up of 18 amino acids. The CDR3 bases are TGTGCCAGCAGCCGTGACCCTCCTAGCGGGAGAATCACCGGGGAGCTGTTTTTT. Protein: CASSRDPPSGRITGELFF. Complete variable domain (other parts from reference TRBV7-2 and TRBJ2-2): GAGVSQSPSNKVTEKGKDVELRCDPISGHTALYWYRQSLGQGLEFLIYFQGNSAPDKSGLPSDRFSAERTGGSVSTLTIQRTQQEDSAVYLCASSRDPPSGRITGELFFGEGSRLTVL.

The CDR3 bases are TGTGCCAGCAAATCCACGAGCTCCTACGAGCAGTACTTC. This sequence encodes CASKSTSSYEQYF. This chain uses TRBV2 with TRBJ2-7; no firm D call. Germline assignment: CDR1 SNHLY and CDR2 FYNNEI. CDR3 length: 13 amino acids. Trimming removed 7 bases at V and 0 bases at J, with 10 bases between.

This clone has just one count. The chain uses TRBV7-9 and TRBJ2-3, with D possibly matching TRBD2 (6 bases). Germline V gene lookup returns CDR1 SEHNR and CDR2 FQNEAQ (reference sequence). The CDR3 covers 14 residues. The CDR3 loop reads CASPGTLDTDTQYF. In DNA form, the CDR3 reads TGTGCTAGCCCAGGGACTCTCGACACAGATACGCAGTATTTT.

V is TRBV7-8 and J is TRBJ1-1, with D possibly matching TRBD1 (6 bases). The V gene lost 6 bases and the J gene lost 10 bases, with 21 bases spanning the gap. The CDR3 has 14 amino acids. Germline CDR1 and CDR2: SGHVS and FQNEAQ. CDR3: CASRRDTGIKAAFF. The CDR3 DNA sequence: TGTGCCAGCAGACGTGATACAGGGATTAAGGCAGCTTTCTTT. The full variable domain, rest sourced from reference TRBV7-8 and TRBJ1-1, is GAGVSQSPRYKVAKRGQDVALRCDPISGHVSLFWYQQALGQGPEFLTYFQNEAQLDKSGLPSDRFFAERPEGSVSTLKIQRTQQEDSAVYLCASRRDTGIKAAFFGQGTRLTVV.

The gene calls are TRBV4-1 and TRBJ1-5; D is unresolved. The CDR3 contains 13 residues. Germline V gives CDR1 MGHRA, CDR2 YSYEKL. V was clipped by 3 bases and J by 10 bases, with 13 bases between them. The DNA of the CDR3 is TGCGCCAGCAGCCAGACCGACATTTTACCCCAGCATTTT. Amino acid sequence: CASSQTDILPQHF.